The sequence of this T cell receptor beta chain was determined in a study of PD-L1 blockade in urothelial cancer. Germline V gene data show CDR1 as SNHLY and CDR2 as FYNNEI. V shed 1 base and J 3 bases; nucleotides not matched to a gene: 12. This CDR3 region has 18 residues. Noted time point: pretreatment peripheral blood. Patients' cancers were locally advanced or metastatic urothelial carcinomas. Clones were read by immunoSEQ multiplex PCR, and TCRdb kept only the in-frame ones, dropping some. The repertoire has 55,000 to 80,000 clones, approximately 83% of them found once; the top ten carry 14% to 15%.

This receptor was obtained from a man aged 55 to 70 with urothelial cancer. The sequencing here drew on PBMCs, taken around atezolizumab (anti-PD-L1) treatment. The V and J genes are TRBV2 and TRBJ2-1, with TRBD1 matching over 7 bases. Written as DNA, the CDR3 is TGTGCCAGCAGTGAAGGGAGACAGGGCTTTCTAGACTACAATGAGCAGTTCTTC. Its protein product is CASSEGRQGFLDYNEQFF.